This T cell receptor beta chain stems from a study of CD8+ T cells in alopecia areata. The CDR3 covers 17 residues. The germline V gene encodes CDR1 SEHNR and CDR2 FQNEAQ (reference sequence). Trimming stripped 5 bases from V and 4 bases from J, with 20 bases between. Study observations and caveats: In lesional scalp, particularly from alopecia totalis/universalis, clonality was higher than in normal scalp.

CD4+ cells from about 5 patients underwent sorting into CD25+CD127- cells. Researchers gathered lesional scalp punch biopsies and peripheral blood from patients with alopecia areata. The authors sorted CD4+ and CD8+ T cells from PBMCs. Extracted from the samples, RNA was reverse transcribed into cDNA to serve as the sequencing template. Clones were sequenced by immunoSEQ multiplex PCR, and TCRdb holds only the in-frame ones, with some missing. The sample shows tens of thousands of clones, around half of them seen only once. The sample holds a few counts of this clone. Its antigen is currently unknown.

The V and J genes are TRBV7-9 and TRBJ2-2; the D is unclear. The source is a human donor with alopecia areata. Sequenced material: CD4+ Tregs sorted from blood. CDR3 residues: CASSPRTRLLGTGELFF. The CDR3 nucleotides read TGTGCCAGCAGCCCCCGGACCCGTCTCCTGGGCACCGGGGAGCTGTTTTTT.